This T cell receptor beta chain was recorded in a study of spatial heterogeneity in lung cancer. The germline gives CDR1 SGHVS, CDR2 FQNEAQ. The CDR3 sequence is 13 residues long. V lost 4 bases to trimming and J lost 3 bases, with 10 bases between them. One entry per CDR3 protein, called by TCRdb with MiXCR from the 5' RACE reads. The repertoire holds about 85,000 distinct CDR3 sequences, with 15% to 25% as singletons. This clonotype came up a few times. The time point is: sample taken at primary tumor resection. Whole RNA obtained from tumor, nontumor lung or frozen PBMC underwent sequencing without sorting. The donors comprised some 72 untreated early-stage non-small cell lung cancer patients.

This clonotype was sampled from a male donor with early-stage non-small cell lung cancer. The rearrangement joins TRBV7-8 to TRBJ2-7; unclear D gene. Sequencing was performed on PBMCs, taken at surgery. The DNA of the CDR3 is TGTGCCAGCAGCTCACGACACCTCTACGAGCAGTACTTC. Residues: CASSSRHLYEQYF.